The 8 T cell receptor beta chains in this list originate from one sample, sequenced in a study of T cells in Graves' hyperthyroidism and ophthalmopathy. Researchers amplified the TCR beta CDR3 regions from RNA transcripts. The primer set for the first-round RT-PCR of the TCR CDR3 was HTBI. TCRdb re-derived calls from the multiplex PCR reads in MiXCR, one entry per CDR3 protein. The top ten clones hold roughly 40% of a sample with a few hundred thousand distinct CDR3 sequences, around 19% of them seen once. The source material was blood. The receptors shown here come from a man aged 45-60 years with Graves' ophthalmopathy.

The chain is built from TRBV11-2 and TRBJ1-4, with TRBD1 as a possible D gene (6 bases). Germline V lookup: CDR1 SGHAT, CDR2 FQNNGV. This CDR3 is 15 amino acids long. Trimming removed 4 bases from V and 5 bases from J, with 14 bases in between. The CDR3 nucleotides are TGTGCCAGCAGCTCTCGAGGGCAGGGGAATGAAAAACTGTTTTTT. Translation: CASSSRGQGNEKLFF.

This clonotype was seen repeatedly, ten times or more. The V gene is TRBV11-2, the J gene TRBJ2-5; D not resolved. Trimming took 0 bases from V and 1 from J, leaving 9 bases between them. Germline V gene data show CDR1 as SGHAT and CDR2 as FQNNGV. The CDR3 loop spans 15 amino acids. This chain's CDR3 is CASSLEYSIQETQYF. CDR3 coding DNA: TGTGCCAGCAGCTTAGAATACAGCATCCAAGAGACCCAGTACTTC.

As concerns this clonotype: A single base separates this from a much larger clone, so it may be a read error. The chain employs TRBV7-9 and TRBJ2-5, with 7 bases lining up with TRBD2. This CDR3 contains 15 residues. From germline, CDR1 is SEHNR and CDR2 FQNEAQ (reference sequence). V gave up 5 bases and J gave up 2 bases; unmatched junction bases: 8. The CDR3 sequence: CASSAGGMAQETQYF. In nucleotides, the CDR3 is TGTGCCAGCAGCGCCGGGGGGATGGCTCAAGAGACCCAGTACTTC.

This clonotype was recorded at least ten times. The V call is TRBV20-1, the J call TRBJ2-6, with D perhaps TRBD2 (5 bases). CDR1 DFQATT and CDR2 SNEGSKA come from the germline V gene (reference sequence). The CDR3 is 15 residues long. The ends were cut back, 0 bases at V and 0 bases at J, with 6 bases in the middle. For the CDR3, the DNA is TGCAGTGCTAGAGATCGGGACTCTGGGGCCAACGTCCTGACTTTC. Protein: CSARDRDSGANVLTF.

This clonotype was seen many times. The J gene is TRBJ1-1, the V gene TRBV28; D unclear. Germline-derived CDR1 and CDR2 are MDHEN and SYDVKM. This CDR3 contains 16 residues. Trimming stripped 2 bases from V and 0 bases from J, with 13 bases between. CDR3 amino acids: CASSLTSGGMNTEAFF. Here the CDR3 DNA reads TGTGCCAGCAGTTTAACCTCTGGTGGAATGAACACTGAAGCTTTCTTT.

This clonotype was observed many times. J is TRBJ2-3 and V is TRBV7-8; no reliable D call. This CDR3 has 15 residues. Trimming shortened V by 2 bases and J by 3 bases, and 12 bases separated the two germline ends. The germline V gene encodes CDR1 SGHVS and CDR2 FQNEAQ. The CDR3 is CASSLFGQETDTQYF. The CDR3 DNA follows: TGTGCCAGCAGCTTATTTGGCCAGGAGACAGATACGCAGTATTTT.

This clonotype appeared many times. V usage is TRBV2 and J usage is TRBJ2-7; 9 bases agree with TRBD2. This CDR3 contains 15 residues. Losses at the gene ends were 6 bases for V and 6 bases for J; bases not matched to a gene: 12. Looked up from germline, CDR1 is SNHLY and CDR2 is FYNNEI. CDR3 protein: CASRSDSSGNREQYF. CDR3 DNA sequence: TGTGCCAGCAGAAGTGATTCTAGCGGGAATCGCGAGCAGTACTTC.

The table lists this clonotype with many counts. This chain uses TRBV10-3 with TRBJ2-5; TRBD1 matches 11 bases. This CDR3 has 16 residues. Germline values: CDR1 ENHRY, CDR2 SYGVKD. The J segment lost 7 bases and the V segment lost 2 bases, leaving 9 bases of the junction unmatched. CDR3 sequence (DNA): TGTGCCATCAGTGAGCCGGGACAGGGGGTTAAGGGGACCCAGTACTTC. This sequence encodes CAISEPGQGVKGTQYF.